A selection of T cell receptor beta chains follows, all from one sample in a study of T-cell memory formation after mild COVID-19. TCRdb re-analysed the 5' RACE reads in MiXCR, keeping a single row per CDR3 protein. The sample carries fewer than 300,000 distinct CDR3 sequences, roughly 17% recorded once. The sequencing input was PBMCs or a T cell subset sorted from them (not recorded which). The receptor source for this set is a man younger than 35 who had mild COVID-19 (a few samples of this study predate the infection). Cell type and time point are not known. The CDR3 runs from the conserved cysteine through the conserved F or W.

cdr3_length v_call cdr3_aa
13 TRBV6-5 CATLRQPNYGYTF
13 TRBV20-1 CSAWDGENTEAFF
16 TRBV4-1 CASSPMVGGRQETQYF
12 TRBV29-1 CSVAGADYGYTF
17 TRBV4-3 CASSQGLPGTDNSPLHF
14 TRBV7-2 CASDSGVGADTQYF
12 TRBV7-2 CASSPSIHTQYF
13 TRBV7-6 CASSPGGTQPQHF
16 TRBV10-2 CASRLGQGEIIDTQYF
15 TRBV11-2 CASSPGQVPPTTQYF
14 TRBV10-3 CAISGQGSNQPQHF
13 TRBV5-1 CASSTTGEETQYF
15 TRBV6-5 CASRRLVLGVDTQYF
14 TRBV4-3 CASSQEFTEYEQYF
15 TRBV7-8 CASSLGYGLPNEQFF
15 TRBV12-3/TRBV12-4 CATSHTRFNTGELFF
16 TRBV6-5 CASSYDRSSGANVLTF
17 TRBV7-2 CASSLGSAGGRTGELFF
15 TRBV27 CASRKAGGGTDTQYF
15 TRBV7-2 CASSLVFSANYGYTF
12 TRBV29-1 CSVPGGVETQYF
12 TRBV7-6 CASSLWRQPQHF
14 TRBV13 CASSPSGARGIQYF
13 TRBV4-1 CASSRKWDSPLHF
14 TRBV12-3/TRBV12-4 CASSFGGIGTEAFF
13 TRBV29-1 CSVEELRAYGYTF
16 TRBV5-4 CASSRGVTEGWNGYTF
14 TRBV20-1 CSAPTHAGGREQYF
15 TRBV5-1 CASSLQGRRDTEAFF